This T cell receptor (beta chain) was sequenced for a study of blood T cells in healthy people across ages. Across the whole study: Template-switching capture recovered about one barcoded beta molecule per two T cells.

Per-sample PBMC isolation yielded at least 6.5 million cells. Study results and limitations: There was no known CMV status for donors, so expanded clonotype changes were possibly confounded.

CDR3 length: 15 residues. Germline CDR1 is LGHNA and CDR2 is YSLEER. About this clonotype: What it binds is not known. A junction boundary mismatches the germline segment, possibly from a read error.

A sample-barcoded 5' primer and a J-beta primer mix were used in a second PCR of about 6 to 12 cycles. CDR3-containing paired-end reads numbering at least 2.5 million came from each sample. MiXCR, run by TCRdb on the 5' RACE reads, gives a single entry per CDR3 protein. The sample holds roughly 500,000 distinct CDR3 sequences, 25% to 30% seen once. This receptor was obtained from a woman aged 70-85 years in good health. The rearrangement uses TRBV4-3 and TRBJ1-6; unclear D gene. The sequenced sample consisted of blood. CDR3: CANSQDRVENSPLHF. The CDR3 bases are TGCGCCAACAGCCAAGATCGGGTGGAGAATTCACCCCTCCACTTT.